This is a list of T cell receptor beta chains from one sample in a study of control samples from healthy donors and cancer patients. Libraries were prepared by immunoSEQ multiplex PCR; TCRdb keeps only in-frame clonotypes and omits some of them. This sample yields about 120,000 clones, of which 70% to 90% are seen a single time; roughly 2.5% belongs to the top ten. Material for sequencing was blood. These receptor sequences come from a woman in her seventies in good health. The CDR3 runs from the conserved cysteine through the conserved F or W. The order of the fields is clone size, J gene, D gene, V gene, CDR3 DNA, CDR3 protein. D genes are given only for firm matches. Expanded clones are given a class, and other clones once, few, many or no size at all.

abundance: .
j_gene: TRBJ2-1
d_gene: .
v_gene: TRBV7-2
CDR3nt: TGTGCCAGCAGCCAGGGGCCTAGTTATGAGCAGTTCTTC
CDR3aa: CASSQGPSYEQFF

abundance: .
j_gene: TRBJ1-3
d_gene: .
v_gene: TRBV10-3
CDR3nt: TGTGCCATCAGGGGGAGCTCTGGAAACACCATATATTTT
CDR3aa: CAIRGSSGNTIYF

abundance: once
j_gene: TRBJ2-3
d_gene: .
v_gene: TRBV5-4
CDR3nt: TGTGCCAGCAGCTTTCGGGGGGCAACAGATACGCAGTATTTT
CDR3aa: CASSFRGATDTQYF

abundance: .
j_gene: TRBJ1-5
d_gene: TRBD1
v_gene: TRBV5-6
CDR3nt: TGTGCCAGCAGCCCAAGGACAGGGGCTAGCAATCAGCCCCAGCATTTT
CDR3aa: CASSPRTGASNQPQHF

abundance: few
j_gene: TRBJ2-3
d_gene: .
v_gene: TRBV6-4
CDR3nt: TGTGCCAGCAGTGACTCCTTGGCCACAGATACGCAGTATTTT
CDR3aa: CASSDSLATDTQYF

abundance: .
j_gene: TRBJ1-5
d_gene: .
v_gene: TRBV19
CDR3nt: TGTGCCAGTAGTATGGGCCGAGATCAGCCCCAGCATTTT
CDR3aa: CASSMGRDQPQHF

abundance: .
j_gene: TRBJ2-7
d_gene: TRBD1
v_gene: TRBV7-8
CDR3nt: TGTGCCAGCAGCCCCCTGACAGGGAAAACCTACGAGCAGTACTTC
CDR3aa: CASSPLTGKTYEQYF

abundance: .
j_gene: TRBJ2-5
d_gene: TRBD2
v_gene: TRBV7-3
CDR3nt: TGTGCCAGCAGCGTCGCGGGTCTAGCGGGGGAGACCCAGTACTTC
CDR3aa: CASSVAGLAGETQYF

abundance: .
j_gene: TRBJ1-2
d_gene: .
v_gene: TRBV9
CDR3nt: TGTGCCAGCAGCGTAGTCGGCCGGGGGAACGGTGGCTACACCTTC
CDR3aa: CASSVVGRGNGGYTF

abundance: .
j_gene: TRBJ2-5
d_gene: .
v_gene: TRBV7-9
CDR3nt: TGTGCCAGCAGCCAACGCCAACCACAAGAGACCCAGTACTTC
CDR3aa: CASSQRQPQETQYF

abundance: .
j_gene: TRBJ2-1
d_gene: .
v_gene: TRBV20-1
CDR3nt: TGCAGTGCCGGAGCAGCCGAGCAGTTCTTC
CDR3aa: CSAGAAEQFF